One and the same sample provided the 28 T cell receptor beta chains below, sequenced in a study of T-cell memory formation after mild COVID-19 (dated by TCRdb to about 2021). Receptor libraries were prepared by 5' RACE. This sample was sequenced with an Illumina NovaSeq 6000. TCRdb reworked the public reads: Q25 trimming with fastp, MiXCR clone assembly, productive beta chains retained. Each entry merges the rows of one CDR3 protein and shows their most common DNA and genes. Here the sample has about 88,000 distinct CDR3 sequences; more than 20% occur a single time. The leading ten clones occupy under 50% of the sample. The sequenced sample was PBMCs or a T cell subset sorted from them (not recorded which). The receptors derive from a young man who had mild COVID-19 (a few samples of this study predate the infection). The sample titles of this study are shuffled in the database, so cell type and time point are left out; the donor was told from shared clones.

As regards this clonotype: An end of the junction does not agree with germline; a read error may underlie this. CDR3 DNA sequence: TGTGCTAGCAGCCCCGGGGACAGGGGGAGATCTAACACTGAAGCTTTCTTT. Residues: CASSPGDRGRSNTEAFF. This chain uses TRBV7-7 with TRBJ1-1, with 11 bases fitting TRBD1. The CDR3 is 17 residues long. Germline lookup yields CDR1 SSHAT and CDR2 FNYEAQ (reference sequence).

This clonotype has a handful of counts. The CDR3 reads CASTAQPRGNQPQHF. In DNA, the CDR3 is TGTGCCAGCACCGCTCAACCAAGGGGCAATCAGCCCCAGCATTTT. This chain uses TRBV6-1 with TRBJ1-5, with D unresolved. Germline CDR1 MNHNS, CDR2 SASEGT. This CDR3 spans 15 amino acids. V lost 7 bases and J 2 bases, leaving 15 bases between the germline ends.

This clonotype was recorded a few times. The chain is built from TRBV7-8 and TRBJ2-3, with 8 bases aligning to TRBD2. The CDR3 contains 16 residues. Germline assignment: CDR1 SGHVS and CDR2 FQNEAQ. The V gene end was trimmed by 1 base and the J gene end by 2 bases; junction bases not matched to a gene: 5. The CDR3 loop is CASSLEERGFTDTQYF. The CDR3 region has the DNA TGTGCCAGCAGCTTAGAGGAGCGGGGGTTCACAGATACGCAGTATTTT.

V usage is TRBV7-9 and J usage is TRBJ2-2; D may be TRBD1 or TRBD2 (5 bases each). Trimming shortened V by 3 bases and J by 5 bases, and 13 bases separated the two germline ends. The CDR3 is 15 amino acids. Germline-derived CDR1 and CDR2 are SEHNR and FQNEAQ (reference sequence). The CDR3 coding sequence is TGTGCCAGCAGCTTGAAGGGACCCCCTACCGGGGAGCTGTTTTTT. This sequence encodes CASSLKGPPTGELFF.

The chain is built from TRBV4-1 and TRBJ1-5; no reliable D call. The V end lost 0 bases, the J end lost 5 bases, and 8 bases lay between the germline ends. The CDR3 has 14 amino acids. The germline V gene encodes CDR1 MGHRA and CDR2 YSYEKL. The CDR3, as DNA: TGCGCCAGCAGCCAAGATGGCAGGTATCAGCCCCAGCATTTT. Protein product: CASSQDGRYQPQHF.

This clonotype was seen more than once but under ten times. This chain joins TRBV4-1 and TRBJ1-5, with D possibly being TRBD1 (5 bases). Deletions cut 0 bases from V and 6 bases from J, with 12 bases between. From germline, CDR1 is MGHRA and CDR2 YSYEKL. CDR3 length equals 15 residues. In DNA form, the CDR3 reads TGCGCCAGCAGCCAAGATCCCATGGGGGTTCAGCCCCAGCATTTT. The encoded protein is CASSQDPMGVQPQHF.

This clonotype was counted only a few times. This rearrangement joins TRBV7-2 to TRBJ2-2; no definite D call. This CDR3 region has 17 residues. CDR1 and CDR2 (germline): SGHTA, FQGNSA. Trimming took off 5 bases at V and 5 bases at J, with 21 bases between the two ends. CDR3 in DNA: TGTGCCAGCAGCCTCGGACCTACTCTGCTAGTGACCGGGGAGCTGTTTTTT. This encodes CASSLGPTLLVTGELFF.

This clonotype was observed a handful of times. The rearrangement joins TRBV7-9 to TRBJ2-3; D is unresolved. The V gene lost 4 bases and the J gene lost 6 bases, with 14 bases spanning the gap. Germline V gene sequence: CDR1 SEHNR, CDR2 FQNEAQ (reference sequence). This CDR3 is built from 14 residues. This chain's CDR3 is CASSSFVHRDTQYF. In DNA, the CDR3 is TGTGCCAGCAGCTCATTTGTGCATCGCGATACGCAGTATTTT.

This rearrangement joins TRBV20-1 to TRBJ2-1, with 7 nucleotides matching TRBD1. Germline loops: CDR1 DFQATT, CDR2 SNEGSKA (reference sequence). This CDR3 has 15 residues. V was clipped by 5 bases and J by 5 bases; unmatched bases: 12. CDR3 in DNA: TGCAGTGCTCCCGACCCGGGACAGACGGACAATGAGCAGTTCTTC. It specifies CSAPDPGQTDNEQFF.

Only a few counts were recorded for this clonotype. The CDR3 DNA sequence: TGTGCCAGCAGTCCCGGGGTCCTCTACGAGCAGTACTTC. Its protein product is CASSPGVLYEQYF. The rearrangement joins TRBV12-3 or TRBV12-4 to TRBJ2-7, with D possibly matching TRBD2 (5 bases). This CDR3 is built from 13 residues. Trimming took off 5 bases at V and 3 bases at J, with 11 bases between the two ends.

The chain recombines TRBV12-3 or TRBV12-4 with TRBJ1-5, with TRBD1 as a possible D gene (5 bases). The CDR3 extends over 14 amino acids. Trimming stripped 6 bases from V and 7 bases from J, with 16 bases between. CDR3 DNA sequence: TGTGCCAGCAGGCCCCGGGGCCAGGAGCAGCCCCAGCATTTT. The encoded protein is CASRPRGQEQPQHF.

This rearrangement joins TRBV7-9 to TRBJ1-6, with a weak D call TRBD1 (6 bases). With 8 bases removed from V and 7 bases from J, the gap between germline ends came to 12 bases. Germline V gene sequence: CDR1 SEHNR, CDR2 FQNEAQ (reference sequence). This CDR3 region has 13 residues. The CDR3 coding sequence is TGTGCCAGCTCCGGGGGCGGAAATTCACCCCTCCACTTT. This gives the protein CASSGGGNSPLHF.

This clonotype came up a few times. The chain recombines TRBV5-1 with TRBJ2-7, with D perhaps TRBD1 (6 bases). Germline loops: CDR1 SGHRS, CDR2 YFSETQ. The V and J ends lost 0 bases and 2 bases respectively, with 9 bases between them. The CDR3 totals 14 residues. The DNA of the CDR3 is TGCGCCAGCAGCTTGGTCGACAGGCCCTACGAGCAGTACTTC. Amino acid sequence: CASSLVDRPYEQYF.

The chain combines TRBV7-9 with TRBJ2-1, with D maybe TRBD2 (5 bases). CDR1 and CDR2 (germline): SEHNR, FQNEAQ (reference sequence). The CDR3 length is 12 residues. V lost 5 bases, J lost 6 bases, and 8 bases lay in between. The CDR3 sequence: CASSLGLNEQFF. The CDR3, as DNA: TGTGCCAGCAGCCTCGGACTCAATGAGCAGTTCTTC.

The CDR3 DNA reads TGCGCCAGCAGCCCGGGACAGGCCACCGGGGAGCTGTTTTTT. The encoded protein is CASSPGQATGELFF. The V and J genes are TRBV5-1 and TRBJ2-2; 8 bases agree with TRBD1. The germline gives CDR1 SGHRS, CDR2 YFSETQ. The length of the CDR3 is 14 residues. The V segment lost 4 bases and the J segment 4 bases; nucleotides outside the gene matches: 3.

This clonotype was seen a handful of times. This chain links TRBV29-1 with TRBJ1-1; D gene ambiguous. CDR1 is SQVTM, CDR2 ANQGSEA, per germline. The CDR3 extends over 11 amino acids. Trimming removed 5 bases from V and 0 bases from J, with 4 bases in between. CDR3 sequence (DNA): TGCAGCGTTTTAGTGAACACTGAAGCTTTCTTT. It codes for CSVLVNTEAFF.

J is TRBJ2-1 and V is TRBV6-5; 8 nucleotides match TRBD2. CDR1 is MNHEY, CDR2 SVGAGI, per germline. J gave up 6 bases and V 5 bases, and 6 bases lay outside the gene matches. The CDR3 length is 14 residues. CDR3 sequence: CASSRTGGRNEQFF. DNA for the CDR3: TGTGCCAGCAGTCGGACGGGGGGGCGCAATGAGCAGTTCTTC.

This CDR3 is CASSLGGFTEAFF. The CDR3 DNA is TGTGCCAGTAGCCTCGGGGGATTCACTGAAGCTTTCTTT. The chain joins TRBV19 to TRBJ1-1; D is possibly TRBD1 (5 bases). The CDR3 extends over 13 amino acids. Trimming removed 6 bases at V and 4 bases at J, with 12 bases between. CDR1 is LNHDA and CDR2 is SQIVND in the germline V gene (reference sequence). The full variable domain, completed using reference TRBV19 and TRBJ1-1, is DGGITQSPKYLFRKEGQNVTLSCEQNLNHDAMYWYRQDPGQGLRLIYYSQIVNDFQKGDIAEGYSVSREKKESFPLTVTSAQKNPTAFYLCASSLGGFTEAFFGQGTRLTVV.

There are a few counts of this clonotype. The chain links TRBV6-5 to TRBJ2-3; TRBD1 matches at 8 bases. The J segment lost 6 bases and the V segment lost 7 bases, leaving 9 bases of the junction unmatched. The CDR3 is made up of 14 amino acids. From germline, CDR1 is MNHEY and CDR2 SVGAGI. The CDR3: CASTRDRGHDTQYF. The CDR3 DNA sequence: TGTGCCAGCACCCGTGACAGGGGTCACGATACGCAGTATTTT.

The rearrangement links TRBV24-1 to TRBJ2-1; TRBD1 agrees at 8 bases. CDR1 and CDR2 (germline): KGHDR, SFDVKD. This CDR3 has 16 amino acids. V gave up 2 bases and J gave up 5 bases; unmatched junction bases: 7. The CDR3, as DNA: TGTGCCACCAGTGATTCAACGACAGGGGAGGACAATGAGCAGTTCTTC. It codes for CATSDSTTGEDNEQFF.

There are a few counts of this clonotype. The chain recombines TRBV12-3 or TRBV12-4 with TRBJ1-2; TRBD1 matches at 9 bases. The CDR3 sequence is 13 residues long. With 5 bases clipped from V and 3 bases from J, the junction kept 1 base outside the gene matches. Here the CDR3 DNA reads TGTGCCAGCAGTGGACAGGGGTACTATGGCTACACCTTC. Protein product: CASSGQGYYGYTF.

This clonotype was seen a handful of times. CDR3 DNA: TGTGCCAGCAGCTTAACTAGCGGGGACTATGATACGCAGTATTTT. It encodes CASSLTSGDYDTQYF. The chain has TRBV11-2 and TRBJ2-3; 10 bases match TRBD2. From germline, CDR1 is SGHAT and CDR2 FQNNGV. With V trimmed by 2 bases and J by 6 bases, 5 bases remained unmatched. CDR3 length equals 15 residues.

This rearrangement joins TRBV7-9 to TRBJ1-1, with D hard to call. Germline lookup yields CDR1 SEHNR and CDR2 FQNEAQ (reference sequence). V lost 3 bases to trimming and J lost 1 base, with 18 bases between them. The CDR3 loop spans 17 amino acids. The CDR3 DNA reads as TGTGCCAGCAGCTTTCCGCAGGTCGGGTCGGAGAACACTGAAGCTTTCTTT. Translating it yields CASSFPQVGSENTEAFF.

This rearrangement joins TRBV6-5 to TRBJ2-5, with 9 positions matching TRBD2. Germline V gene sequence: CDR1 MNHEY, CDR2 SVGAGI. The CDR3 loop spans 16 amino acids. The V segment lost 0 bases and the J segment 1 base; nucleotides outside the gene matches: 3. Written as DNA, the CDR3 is TGTGCCAGCAGTTACTCTGCTAGCGGGATCCAAGAGACCCAGTACTTC. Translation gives CASSYSASGIQETQYF.

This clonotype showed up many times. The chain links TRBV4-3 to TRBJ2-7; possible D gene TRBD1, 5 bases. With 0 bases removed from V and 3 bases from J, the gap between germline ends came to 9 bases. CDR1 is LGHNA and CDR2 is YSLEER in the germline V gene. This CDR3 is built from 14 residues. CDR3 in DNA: TGCGCCAGCAGCCAAGATTTAGGGGACTACGAGCAGTACTTC. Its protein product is CASSQDLGDYEQYF.

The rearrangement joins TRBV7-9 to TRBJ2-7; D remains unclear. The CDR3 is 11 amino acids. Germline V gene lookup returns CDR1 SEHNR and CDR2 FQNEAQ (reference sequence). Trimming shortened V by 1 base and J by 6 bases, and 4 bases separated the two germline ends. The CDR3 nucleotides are TGTGCCAGCAGCTTAGACCGCGAGCAGTACTTC. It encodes CASSLDREQYF.

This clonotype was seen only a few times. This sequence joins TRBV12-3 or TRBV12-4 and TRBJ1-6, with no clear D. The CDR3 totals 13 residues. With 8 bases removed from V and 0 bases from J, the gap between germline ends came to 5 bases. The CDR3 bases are TGTGCCAGCCTACTCTCCTATAATTCACCCCTCCACTTT. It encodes CASLLSYNSPLHF.

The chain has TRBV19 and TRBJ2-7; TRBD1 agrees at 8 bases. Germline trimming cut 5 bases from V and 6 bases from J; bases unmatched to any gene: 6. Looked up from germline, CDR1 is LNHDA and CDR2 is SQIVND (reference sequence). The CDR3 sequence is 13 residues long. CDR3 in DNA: TGTGCCAGTAGTTATGGGACAGGCTCCGAGCAGTACGTC. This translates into CASSYGTGSEQYV.